This T cell receptor beta chain is drawn from a study of cytomegalovirus exposure and HLA in healthy donors. This clone appeared a single time. Its target is not known. Study findings and constraints: The TCR clusters that emerged in the first cohort tended, a later analysis found, to co-occur in the roughly 130 validation repertoires.

This table comes from immunoSEQ multiplex PCR, and its TCRdb copy is limited to in-frame clones, with some not included. The sample yields 200,000 to 250,000 clones, around 86% seen once. Germline lookup yields CDR1 SGDLS and CDR2 YYNGEE. The CDR3 loop spans 20 amino acids. J gave up 0 bases and V 0 bases, and 14 bases lay outside the gene matches. This clonotype was obtained from a woman aged 18 to 35 in good health and CMV-seropositive. The chain employs TRBV9 and TRBJ1-3, with TRBD1 matching 8 bases. The sequenced material came from PBMCs. In DNA, the CDR3 is TGTGCCAGCAGCGTAGGGGTGGGGGGACAGGCCTTTTTCTCTGGAAACACCATATATTTT. Translating it yields CASSVGVGGQAFFSGNTIYF. Variable domain in full (rest from reference TRBV9 and TRBJ1-3): DSGVTQTPKHLITATGQRVTLRCSPRSGDLSVYWYQQSLDQGLQFLIQYYNGEERAKGNILERFSAQQFPDLHSELNLSSLELGDSALYFCASSVGVGGQAFFSGNTIYFGEGSWLTVV.